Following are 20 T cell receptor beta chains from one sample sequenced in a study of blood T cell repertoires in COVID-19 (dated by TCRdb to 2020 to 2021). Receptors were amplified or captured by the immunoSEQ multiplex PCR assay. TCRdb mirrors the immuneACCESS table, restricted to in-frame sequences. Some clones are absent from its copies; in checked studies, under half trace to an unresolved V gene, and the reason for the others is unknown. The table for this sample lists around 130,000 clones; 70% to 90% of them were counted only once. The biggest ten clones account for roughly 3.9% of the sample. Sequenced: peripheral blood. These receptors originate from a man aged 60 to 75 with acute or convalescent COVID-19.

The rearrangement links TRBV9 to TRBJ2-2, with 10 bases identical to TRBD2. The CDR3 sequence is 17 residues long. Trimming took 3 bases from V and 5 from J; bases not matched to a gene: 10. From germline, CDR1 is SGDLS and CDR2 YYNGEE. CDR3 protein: CASSARLAGELTGELFF. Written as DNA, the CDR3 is TGTGCCAGCAGCGCCCGGCTAGCGGGAGAATTAACCGGGGAGCTGTTTTTT.

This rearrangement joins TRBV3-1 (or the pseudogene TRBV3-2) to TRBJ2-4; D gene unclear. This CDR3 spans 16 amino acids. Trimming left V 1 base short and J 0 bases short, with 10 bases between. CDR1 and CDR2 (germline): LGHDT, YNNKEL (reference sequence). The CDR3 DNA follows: TGTGCCAGCAGCCAAGGACTCCTGCCAGCCAAAAACATTCAGTACTTC. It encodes CASSQGLLPAKNIQYF.

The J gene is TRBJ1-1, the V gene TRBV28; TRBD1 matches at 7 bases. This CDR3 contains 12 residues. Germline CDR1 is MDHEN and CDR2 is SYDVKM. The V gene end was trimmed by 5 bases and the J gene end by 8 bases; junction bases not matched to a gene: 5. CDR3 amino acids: CASSLTGVEAFF. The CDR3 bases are TGTGCCAGCAGTCTCACAGGGGTGGAAGCTTTCTTT.

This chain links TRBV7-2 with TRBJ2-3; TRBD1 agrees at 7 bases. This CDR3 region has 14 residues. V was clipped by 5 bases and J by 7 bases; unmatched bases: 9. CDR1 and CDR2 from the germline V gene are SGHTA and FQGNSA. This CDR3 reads CASSQGQTQNTQYF. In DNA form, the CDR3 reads TGTGCCAGCAGCCAGGGACAGACGCAAAATACGCAGTATTTT.

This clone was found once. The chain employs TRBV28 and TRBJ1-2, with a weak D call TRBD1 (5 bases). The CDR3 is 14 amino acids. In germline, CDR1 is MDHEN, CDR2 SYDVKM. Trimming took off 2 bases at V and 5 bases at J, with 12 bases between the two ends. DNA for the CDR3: TGTGCCAGCAGTTTAGGCCAGGGTCAGTATGGCTACACCTTC. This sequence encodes CASSLGQGQYGYTF.

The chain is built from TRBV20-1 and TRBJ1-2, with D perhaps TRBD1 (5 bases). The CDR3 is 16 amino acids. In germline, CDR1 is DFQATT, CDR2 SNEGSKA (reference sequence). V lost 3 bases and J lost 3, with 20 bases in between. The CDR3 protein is CSASGARAEWDYGYTF. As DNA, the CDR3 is TGCAGTGCTAGTGGGGCGCGGGCAGAATGGGACTATGGCTACACCTTC.

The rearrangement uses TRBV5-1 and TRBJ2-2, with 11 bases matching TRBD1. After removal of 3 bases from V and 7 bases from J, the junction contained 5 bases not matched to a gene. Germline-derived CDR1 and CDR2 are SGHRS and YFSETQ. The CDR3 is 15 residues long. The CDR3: CASSWTGGEIGELFF. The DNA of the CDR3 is TGCGCCAGCAGCTGGACAGGGGGCGAGATCGGGGAGCTGTTTTTT.

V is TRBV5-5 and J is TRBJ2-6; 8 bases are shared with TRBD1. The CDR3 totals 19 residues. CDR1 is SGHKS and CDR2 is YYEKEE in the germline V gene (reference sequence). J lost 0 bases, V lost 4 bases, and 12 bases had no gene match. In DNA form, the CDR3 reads TGTGCCAGCAGCATGGGACCGGGACAGGATTTCTCTGGGGCCAACGTCCTGACTTTC. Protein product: CASSMGPGQDFSGANVLTF. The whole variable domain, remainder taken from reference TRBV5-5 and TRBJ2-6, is DAGVTQSPTHLIKTRGQQVTLRCSPISGHKSVSWYQQVLGQGPQFIFQYYEKEERGRGNFPDRFSARQFPNYSSELNVNALLLGDSALYLCASSMGPGQDFSGANVLTFGAGSRLTVL.

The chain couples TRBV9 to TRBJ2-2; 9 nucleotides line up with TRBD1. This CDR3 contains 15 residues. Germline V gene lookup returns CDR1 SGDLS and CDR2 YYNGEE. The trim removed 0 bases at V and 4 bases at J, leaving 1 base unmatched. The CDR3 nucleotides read TGTGCCAGCAGCGTAGAGACAGGGGGCACCGGGGAGCTGTTTTTT. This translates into CASSVETGGTGELFF.

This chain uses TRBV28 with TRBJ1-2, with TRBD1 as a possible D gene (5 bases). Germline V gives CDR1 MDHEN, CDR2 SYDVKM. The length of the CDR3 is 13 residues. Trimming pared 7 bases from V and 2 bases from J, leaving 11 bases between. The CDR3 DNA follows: TGTGCCAGCACCTTGGGGGGAAACTATGGCTACACCTTC. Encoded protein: CASTLGGNYGYTF.

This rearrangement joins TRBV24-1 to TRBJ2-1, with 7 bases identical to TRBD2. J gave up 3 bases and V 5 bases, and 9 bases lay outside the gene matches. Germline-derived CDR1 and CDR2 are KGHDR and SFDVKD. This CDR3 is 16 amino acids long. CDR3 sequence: CATSGLSLAVYNEQFF. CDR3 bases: TGTGCCACCAGTGGTCTCAGCCTAGCGGTCTACAATGAGCAGTTCTTC.

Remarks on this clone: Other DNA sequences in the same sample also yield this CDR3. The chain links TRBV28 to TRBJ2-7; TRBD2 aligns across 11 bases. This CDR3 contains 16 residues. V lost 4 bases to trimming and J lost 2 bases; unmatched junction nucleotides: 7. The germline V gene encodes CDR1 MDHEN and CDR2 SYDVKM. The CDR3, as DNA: TGTGCCAGCAGTTCTCCGGGGACTAGCGGTACCTACGAGCAGTACTTC. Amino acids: CASSSPGTSGTYEQYF.

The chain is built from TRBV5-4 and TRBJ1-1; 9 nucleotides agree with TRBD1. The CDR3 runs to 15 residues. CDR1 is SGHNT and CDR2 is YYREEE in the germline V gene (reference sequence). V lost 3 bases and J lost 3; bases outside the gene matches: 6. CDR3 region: CASSSGTGLDTEAFF. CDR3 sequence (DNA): TGTGCCAGCAGCTCTGGGACAGGGTTGGACACTGAAGCTTTCTTT.

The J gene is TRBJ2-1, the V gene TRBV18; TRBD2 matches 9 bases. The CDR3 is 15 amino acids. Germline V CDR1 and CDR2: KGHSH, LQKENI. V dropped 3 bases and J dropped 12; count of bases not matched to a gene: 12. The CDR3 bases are TGTGCCAGCTCACCCGGCCAGCGGGAGGAAGGTCGGCAGTTCTTC. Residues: CASSPGQREEGRQFF.

The CDR3 is CASSPPPGVNEKLFF. In DNA, the CDR3 is TGTGCCAGCAGCCCCCCTCCAGGGGTTAATGAAAAACTGTTTTTT. V is TRBV11-2 and J is TRBJ1-4; a possible D gene is TRBD1 (6 bases). This CDR3 spans 15 amino acids. CDR1 is SGHAT and CDR2 is FQNNGV in the germline V gene. V lost 5 bases, J lost 4 bases, and 14 bases lay in between. Drawing the rest from reference TRBV11-2 and TRBJ1-4, the complete variable domain is EAGVAQSPRYKIIEKRQSVAFWCNPISGHATLYWYQQILGQGPKLLIQFQNNGVVDDSQLPKDRFSAERLKGVDSTLKIQPAKLEDSAVYLCASSPPPGVNEKLFFGSGTQLSVL.

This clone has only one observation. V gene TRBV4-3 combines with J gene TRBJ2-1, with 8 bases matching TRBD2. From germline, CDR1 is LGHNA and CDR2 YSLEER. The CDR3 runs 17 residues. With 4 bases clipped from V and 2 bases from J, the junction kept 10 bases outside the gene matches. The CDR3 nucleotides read TGCGCCAGCAGCCCTCGGGTAGCGGGGCCCACCTACAATGAGCAGTTCTTC. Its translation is CASSPRVAGPTYNEQFF.

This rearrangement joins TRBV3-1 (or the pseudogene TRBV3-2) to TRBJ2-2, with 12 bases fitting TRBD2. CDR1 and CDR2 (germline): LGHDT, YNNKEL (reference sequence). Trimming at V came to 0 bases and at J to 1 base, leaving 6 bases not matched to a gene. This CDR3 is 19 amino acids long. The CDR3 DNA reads TGTGCCAGCAGCCAAGAATCGACTAGCGGGAGCGAGAACACCGGGGAGCTGTTTTTT. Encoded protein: CASSQESTSGSENTGELFF.

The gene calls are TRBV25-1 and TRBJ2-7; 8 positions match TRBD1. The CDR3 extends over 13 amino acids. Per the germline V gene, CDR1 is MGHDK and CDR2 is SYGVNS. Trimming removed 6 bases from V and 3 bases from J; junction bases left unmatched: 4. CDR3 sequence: CASRGQVLYEQYF. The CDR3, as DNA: TGTGCCAGCAGGGGACAGGTACTCTACGAGCAGTACTTC.

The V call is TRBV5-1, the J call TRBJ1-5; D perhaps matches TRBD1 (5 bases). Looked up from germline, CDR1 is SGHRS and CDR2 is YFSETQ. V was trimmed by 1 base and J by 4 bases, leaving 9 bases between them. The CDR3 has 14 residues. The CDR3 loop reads CASSLNGGNQPQHF. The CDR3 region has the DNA TGCGCCAGCAGCTTGAACGGGGGGAATCAGCCCCAGCATTTT.

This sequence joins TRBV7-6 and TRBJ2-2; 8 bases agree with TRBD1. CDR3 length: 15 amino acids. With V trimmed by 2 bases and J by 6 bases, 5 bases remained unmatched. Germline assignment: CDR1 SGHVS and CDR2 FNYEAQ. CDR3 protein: CASSLQDRAAGELFF. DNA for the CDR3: TGTGCCAGCAGCTTACAGGACAGGGCGGCCGGGGAGCTGTTTTTT.